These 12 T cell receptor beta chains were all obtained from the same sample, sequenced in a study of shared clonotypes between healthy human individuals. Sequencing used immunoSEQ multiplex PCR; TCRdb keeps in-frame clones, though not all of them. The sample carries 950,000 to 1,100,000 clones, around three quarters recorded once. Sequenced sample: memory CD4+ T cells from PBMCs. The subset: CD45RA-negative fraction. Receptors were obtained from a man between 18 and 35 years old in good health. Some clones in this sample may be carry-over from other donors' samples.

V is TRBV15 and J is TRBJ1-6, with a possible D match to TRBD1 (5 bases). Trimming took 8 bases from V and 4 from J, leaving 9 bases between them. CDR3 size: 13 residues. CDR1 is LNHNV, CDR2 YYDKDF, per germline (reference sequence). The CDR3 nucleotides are TGTGCCACCGGGGCAGATTATAATTCACCCCTCCACTTT. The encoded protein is CATGADYNSPLHF.

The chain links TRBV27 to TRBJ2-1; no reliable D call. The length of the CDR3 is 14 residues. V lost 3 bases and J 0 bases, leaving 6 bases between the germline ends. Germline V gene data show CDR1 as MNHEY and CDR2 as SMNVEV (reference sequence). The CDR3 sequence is CASSFGPSYNEQFF. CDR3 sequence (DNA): TGTGCCAGCAGTTTTGGGCCCTCCTACAATGAGCAGTTCTTC.

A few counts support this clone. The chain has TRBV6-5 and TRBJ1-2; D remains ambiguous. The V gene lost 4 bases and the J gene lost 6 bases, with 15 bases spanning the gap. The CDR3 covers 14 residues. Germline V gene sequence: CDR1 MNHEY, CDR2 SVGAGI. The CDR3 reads CASSLSPLANGYTF. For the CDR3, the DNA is TGTGCCAGCAGTTTGTCCCCTTTAGCGAATGGCTACACCTTC.

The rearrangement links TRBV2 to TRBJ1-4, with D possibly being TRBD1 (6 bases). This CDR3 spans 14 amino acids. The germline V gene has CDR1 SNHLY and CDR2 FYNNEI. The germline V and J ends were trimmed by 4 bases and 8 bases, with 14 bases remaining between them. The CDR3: CASSVGAGEEKLFF. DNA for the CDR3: TGTGCCAGCAGTGTTGGGGCAGGGGAGGAAAAACTGTTTTTT. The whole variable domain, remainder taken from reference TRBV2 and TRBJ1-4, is EPEVTQTPSHQVTQMGQEVILRCVPISNHLYFYWYRQILGQKVEFLVSFYNNEISEKSEIFDDQFSVERPDGSNFTLKIRSTKLEDSAMYFCASSVGAGEEKLFFGSGTQLSVL.

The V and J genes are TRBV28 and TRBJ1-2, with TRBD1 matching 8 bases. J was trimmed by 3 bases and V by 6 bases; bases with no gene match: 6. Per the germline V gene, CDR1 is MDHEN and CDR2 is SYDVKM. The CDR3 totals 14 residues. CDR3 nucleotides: TGTGCCAGCAGAATGACAGGGGATGACTATGGCTACACCTTC. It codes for CASRMTGDDYGYTF.

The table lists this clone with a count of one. The CDR3 DNA reads TGTGCCAGCAGCGCTAGTAACTCTGGGGCCAACGTCCTGACTTTC. Amino acid sequence: CASSASNSGANVLTF. The chain joins TRBV9 to TRBJ2-6; the D is unclear. CDR3 size: 15 residues. V lost 3 bases and J lost 0, with 7 bases in between. Per germline, CDR1 SGDLS and CDR2 YYNGEE.

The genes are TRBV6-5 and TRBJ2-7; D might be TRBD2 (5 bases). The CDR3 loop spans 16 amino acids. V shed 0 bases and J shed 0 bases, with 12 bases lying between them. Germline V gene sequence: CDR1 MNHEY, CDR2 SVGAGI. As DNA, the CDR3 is TGTGCCAGCAGTTACTCGCGGGTCGTTAGCTCCTACGAGCAGTACTTC. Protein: CASSYSRVVSSYEQYF.

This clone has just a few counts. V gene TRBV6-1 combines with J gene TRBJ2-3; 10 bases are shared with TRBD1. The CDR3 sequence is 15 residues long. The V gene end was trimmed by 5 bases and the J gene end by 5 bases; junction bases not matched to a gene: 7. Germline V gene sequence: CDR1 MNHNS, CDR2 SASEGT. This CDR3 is CASSPWTGGGDTQYF. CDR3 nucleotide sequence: TGTGCCAGCAGTCCATGGACAGGGGGTGGAGATACGCAGTATTTT.

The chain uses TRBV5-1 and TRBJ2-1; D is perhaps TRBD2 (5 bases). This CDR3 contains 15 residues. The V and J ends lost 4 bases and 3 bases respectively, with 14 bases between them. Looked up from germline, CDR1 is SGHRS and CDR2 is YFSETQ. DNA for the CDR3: TGCGCCAGCAGCCGGAGCGGAGACATCTACAATGAGCAGTTCTTC. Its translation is CASSRSGDIYNEQFF.

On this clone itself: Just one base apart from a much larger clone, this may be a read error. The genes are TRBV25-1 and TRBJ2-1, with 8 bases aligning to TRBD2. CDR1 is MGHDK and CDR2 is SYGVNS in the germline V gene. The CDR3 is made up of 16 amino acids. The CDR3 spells CASSEYVGGRSDEQLF. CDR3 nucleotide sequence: TGTGCCAGCAGTGAATATGTGGGCGGGAGGAGCGATGAGCAGCTCTTC.

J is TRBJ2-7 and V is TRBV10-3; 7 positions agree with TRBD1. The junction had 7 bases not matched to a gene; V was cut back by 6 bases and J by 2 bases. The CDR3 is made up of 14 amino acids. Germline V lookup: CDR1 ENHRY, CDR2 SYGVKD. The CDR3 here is CAIRPTGVPYEQYF. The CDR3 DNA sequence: TGTGCCATCAGACCCACAGGGGTCCCCTACGAGCAGTACTTC.

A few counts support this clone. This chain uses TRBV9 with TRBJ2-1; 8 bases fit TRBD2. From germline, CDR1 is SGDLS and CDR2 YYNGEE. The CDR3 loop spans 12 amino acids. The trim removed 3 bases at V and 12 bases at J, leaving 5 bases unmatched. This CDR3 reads CASSGNAGGQFF. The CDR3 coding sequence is TGTGCCAGCAGCGGTAATGCGGGGGGGCAGTTCTTC.